The 15 T cell receptor beta chains given below trace back to one sample, sequenced in a study of cytomegalovirus exposure and HLA in healthy donors. The PCR contained 60 Vbeta and 13 Jbeta primers. Profiled with immunoSEQ multiplex PCR; TCRdb holds only in-frame clones, not every one. The sample shows 170,000 or so clones, 77% of them seen only once. The sample was PBMCs. Source of these receptors: a woman between 25 and 40 years old in good health and CMV-seronegative.

V usage is TRBV18 and J usage is TRBJ1-3; D ambiguous. Germline V CDR1 and CDR2: KGHSH, LQKENI. This CDR3 region has 13 residues. V was shortened by 3 bases and J by 4 bases, with 7 bases between the two germline ends. In DNA, the CDR3 is TGTGCCAGCTCACCCGTCGGGGGAAACACCATATATTTT. Its protein is CASSPVGGNTIYF.

V gene TRBV19 combines with J gene TRBJ2-7; D not certain. The germline CDR1 and CDR2 sequences are LNHDA and SQIVND (reference sequence). V was clipped by 5 bases and J by 2 bases, with 10 bases between them. CDR3 length: 13 amino acids. This CDR3 is CASSPAVAYEQYF. As DNA, the CDR3 is TGTGCCAGTAGTCCGGCGGTAGCCTACGAGCAGTACTTC.

This clone was seen once. The genes are TRBV4-3 and TRBJ1-4; D gene ambiguous. V lost 3 bases and J lost 0, with 11 bases in between. The germline V gene has CDR1 LGHNA and CDR2 YSLEER. CDR3 length equals 16 residues. Here the CDR3 reads CASSQNLLATNEKLFF. Written as DNA, the CDR3 is TGCGCCAGCAGCCAGAACTTACTTGCAACTAATGAAAAACTGTTTTTT.

The CDR3 is CAYTSGQGNQPQHF. In nucleotides, the CDR3 is TGTGCCTACACGAGTGGGCAGGGCAATCAGCCCCAGCATTTT. The rearrangement joins TRBV30 to TRBJ1-5, with D uncertain. V dropped 7 bases and J dropped 2 bases, with 15 bases sitting between them. Germline values: CDR1 GTSNPN, CDR2 SVGIG (reference sequence). CDR3 size: 14 residues.

This sequence joins TRBV6-4 and TRBJ2-6; possibly TRBD2 for D (5 bases). Germline CDR1 reads MRHNA; CDR2 reads SNTAGT. Trimming shortened V by 2 bases and J by 0 bases, and 5 bases separated the two germline ends. The CDR3 covers 15 residues. CDR3 sequence reads: CASSDRGSGANVLTF. DNA for the CDR3: TGTGCCAGCAGTGACCGGGGCTCTGGGGCCAACGTCCTGACTTTC.

As for this clone: One end of the junction does not line up with germline, which may come from a read error. The J gene is TRBJ1-2, the V gene TRBV19; the D gene is possibly TRBD1 (5 bases). CDR1 is LNHDA, CDR2 SQIVND, per germline (reference sequence). This CDR3 region has 14 residues. DNA for the CDR3: TGTGCCAGTCTGGGGCGGGGATTGAACTATGGCTACCCCTTC. Translation: CASLGRGLNYGYPF.

The V and J genes are TRBV5-4 and TRBJ2-3, with 8 bases identical to TRBD2. The V and J ends lost 2 bases and 3 bases, in that order; junction bases with no gene match: 5. The CDR3 loop spans 15 amino acids. Germline CDR1 SGHNT, CDR2 YYREEE (reference sequence). The CDR3 coding sequence is TGTGCCAGCAGCTTTCGGACTAGCTATACAGATACGCAGTATTTT. Its translation is CASSFRTSYTDTQYF.

The V and J genes are TRBV9 and TRBJ2-7; 7 bases are shared with TRBD2. The CDR3 extends over 15 amino acids. The V gene's germline CDR1 is SGDLS and CDR2 YYNGEE. Losses at the gene ends were 4 bases for V and 5 bases for J; bases not matched to a gene: 12. CDR3 coding DNA: TGTGCCAGCAGCATCTCTCCCGCGGGGGATAACGAGCAGTACTTC. This sequence encodes CASSISPAGDNEQYF. Drawing the rest from reference TRBV9 and TRBJ2-7, the complete variable domain is DSGVTQTPKHLITATGQRVTLRCSPRSGDLSVYWYQQSLDQGLQFLIQYYNGEERAKGNILERFSAQQFPDLHSELNLSSLELGDSALYFCASSISPAGDNEQYFGPGTRLTVT.

The chain links TRBV4-3 to TRBJ2-5; tentatively, D is TRBD1 (6 bases). Looked up from germline, CDR1 is LGHNA and CDR2 is YSLEER. V dropped 4 bases and J dropped 3 bases, with 21 bases sitting between them. The CDR3 runs to 17 residues. The CDR3 spells CASSPRARDTTKETQYF. CDR3 DNA: TGCGCCAGCAGCCCTCGAGCCCGGGACACCACCAAAGAGACCCAGTACTTC.

J is TRBJ2-5 and V is TRBV5-4; a weak D match, TRBD2 (7 bases). The better agreement between TRBJ2-7 and the DNA end casts doubt on the J call. The germline CDR1 and CDR2 sequences are SGHNT and YYREEE (reference sequence). There are 17 residues in the CDR3. CDR3 sequence reads: CASSLSGFGGLEGEQYF. CDR3 nucleotide sequence: TGTGCCAGCAGCTTGTCGGGTTTCGGGGGGCTTGAGGGCGAGCAGTACTTC.

This clone was seen only a few times. The genes are TRBV2 and TRBJ2-7, with D perhaps TRBD2 (5 bases). The CDR3 sequence is 12 residues long. Trimming cost V 7 bases and J 2 bases, with 9 bases left between them. The germline V gene encodes CDR1 SNHLY and CDR2 FYNNEI. CDR3 amino acids: CASTAGAYEQYF. Written as DNA, the CDR3 is TGTGCCAGCACCGCGGGCGCCTACGAGCAGTACTTC.

The V and J genes are TRBV14 and TRBJ2-7; TRBD2 is a possible D gene (5 bases). There are 15 residues in the CDR3. The V end lost 1 base, the J end lost 3 bases, and 13 bases lay between the germline ends. The germline gives CDR1 SGHDN, CDR2 FVKESK. The CDR3 DNA is TGTGCCAGCAGCCAAGTGAGGGCCGGCTACTACGAGCAGTACTTC. Protein sequence: CASSQVRAGYYEQYF. Using reference TRBV14 and TRBJ2-7 for the parts outside the CDR3, the full variable domain is EAGVTQFPSHSVIEKGQTVTLRCDPISGHDNLYWYRRVMGKEIKFLLHFVKESKQDESGMPNNRFLAERTGGTYSTLKVQPAELEDSGVYFCASSQVRAGYYEQYFGPGTRLTVT.

The genes are TRBV5-1 and TRBJ2-1, with TRBD2 as a possible D gene (6 bases). Trimming cost V 0 bases and J 6 bases, with 19 bases left between them. CDR1 is SGHRS and CDR2 is YFSETQ in the germline V gene. CDR3 length: 17 amino acids. In DNA form, the CDR3 reads TGCGCCAGCAGCTTGGCCGGTGTTTCGGGAGTGGGCAATGAGCAGTTCTTC. This encodes CASSLAGVSGVGNEQFF.

This chain connects TRBV9 to TRBJ2-7; TRBD2 matches 10 bases. Losses at the gene ends were 0 bases for V and 1 base for J; bases not matched to a gene: 1. CDR3 length: 15 residues. The germline gives CDR1 SGDLS, CDR2 YYNGEE. The CDR3 sequence is CASSVGTSGSYEQYF. The CDR3 nucleotides read TGTGCCAGCAGCGTAGGGACTAGCGGATCCTACGAGCAGTACTTC.

V gene TRBV6-6 combines with J gene TRBJ2-7, with 9 bases matching TRBD2. V shed 3 bases and J 4 bases; nucleotides not matched to a gene: 10. The CDR3 covers 16 residues. CDR1 and CDR2 (germline): MNHNY, SVGAGI (reference sequence). CDR3 in DNA: TGTGCCAGCAGTTATTCCCCGGGACTAGCCGTGTACGAGCAGTACTTC. This sequence encodes CASSYSPGLAVYEQYF.